This entry lists 31 T cell receptor beta chains sequenced from one sample in a study of T-cell reconstitution after alpha-beta-depleted transplantation in children. This sample's TCRbeta library carried unique molecular identifier barcodes. One entry per CDR3 protein results from TCRdb running MiXCR on the PCR reads. The profile shows around 450,000 distinct CDR3 sequences, roughly 44% of them singletons. The material was PBMCs, obtained before TCRalphabeta/CD19-depleted stem cell transplant. The receptors originated from a girl aged 2 to 9 with aplastic anemia, due to receive a stem cell transplant.

The genes are TRBV6-5 and TRBJ2-3; a weak D match, TRBD2 (5 bases). The length of the CDR3 is 12 residues. Germline V CDR1 and CDR2: MNHEY, SVGAGI. V dropped 4 bases and J dropped 10 bases, with 12 bases sitting between them. The CDR3, as DNA: TGTGCCAGCAGTTCCAAAACGCGGGCGCAGTATTTT. The encoded protein is CASSSKTRAQYF.

This clonotype was picked up many times. This sequence joins TRBV20-1 and TRBJ2-7; 14 nucleotides align to TRBD2. Germline V gives CDR1 DFQATT, CDR2 SNEGSKA (reference sequence). CDR3 size: 14 residues. J was trimmed by 3 bases and V by 6 bases; bases with no gene match: 4. The CDR3 nucleotides read TGCAGTGCCCCGGGGACTAGCGGGGGCTACGAGCAGTACTTC. As protein: CSAPGTSGGYEQYF.

This clonotype has a handful of counts. This rearrangement joins TRBV7-2 to TRBJ2-5, with a tentative D call TRBD2 (6 bases). CDR1 is SGHTA, CDR2 FQGNSA, per germline. The CDR3 length is 16 residues. Trimming removed 0 bases at V and 2 bases at J, with 13 bases between. CDR3 protein: CASSLAWSGGQETQYF. CDR3 DNA sequence: TGTGCCAGCAGCTTAGCGTGGTCCGGGGGTCAAGAGACCCAGTACTTC.

V and J are TRBV5-6 and TRBJ2-1; D gene unclear. Germline lookup yields CDR1 SGHDT and CDR2 YYEEEE. Trimming took 0 bases from V and 6 from J, leaving 7 bases between them. This CDR3 is built from 13 residues. The CDR3 DNA reads as TGTGCCAGCAGCTTGGGAGTCTGCAATGAGCAGTTCTTC. Translated, it gives CASSLGVCNEQFF. The variable domain in full, with the rest retrieved from reference TRBV5-6 and TRBJ2-1, is DAGVTQSPTHLIKTRGQQVTLRCSPKSGHDTVSWYQQALGQGPQFIFQYYEEEERQRGNFPDRFSGHQFPNYSSELNVNALLLGDSALYLCASSLGVCNEQFFGPGTRLTVL.

In its sample, this clonotype was seen many times. The V and J genes are TRBV7-9 and TRBJ2-1; D is possibly TRBD2 (6 bases). Trimming shortened V by 8 bases and J by 9 bases, and 20 bases separated the two germline ends. The CDR3 is 14 amino acids. CDR1 and CDR2 (germline): SEHNR, FQNEAQ (reference sequence). DNA of the CDR3: TGTGCCAGCCGCGGGACTGAGCCAGTTGGTGAGCAGTTCTTC. Protein product: CASRGTEPVGEQFF.

The chain employs TRBV28 and TRBJ2-7; TRBD2 agrees at 11 bases. Germline V gives CDR1 MDHEN, CDR2 SYDVKM. The CDR3 extends over 19 amino acids. V gave up 7 bases and J gave up 3 bases; unmatched junction bases: 20. The CDR3 loop is CASNRGAGTGLAGGYEQYF. The CDR3, as DNA: TGTGCCAGCAACCGAGGGGCCGGGACAGGGCTAGCGGGAGGCTACGAGCAGTACTTC.

V usage is TRBV6-1 and J usage is TRBJ2-5; either TRBD1 or TRBD2 may supply D (5 bases each). The CDR3 length is 15 residues. Between the trimmed V and J ends, which lost 4 bases and 5 bases, there was a span of 17 bases. From germline, CDR1 is MNHNS and CDR2 SASEGT. CDR3 protein: CASSVSGTSAETQYF. The CDR3 nucleotides are TGTGCCAGCAGTGTGTCCGGGACGTCGGCGGAGACCCAGTACTTC.

This clonotype was seen more than once but under ten times. The CDR3 here is CATSRDPFDGLPTF. In DNA, the CDR3 is TGTGCCACCAGCAGAGATCCTTTTGACGGCCTGCCCACCTTC. The rearrangement links TRBV15 to TRBJ1-2; D is undetermined. The length of the CDR3 is 14 residues. Between the trimmed V and J ends, which lost 0 bases and 13 bases, there was a span of 18 bases. Germline V CDR1 and CDR2: LNHNV, YYDKDF (reference sequence). The full variable domain, in which reference TRBV15 and TRBJ1-2 provide the parts outside the CDR3, is DAMVIQNPRYQVTQFGKPVTLSCSQTLNHNVMYWYQQKSSQAPKLLFHYYDKDFNNEADTPDNFQSRRPNTSFCFLDIRSPGLGDTAMYLCATSRDPFDGLPTFGSGTRLTVV.

The V gene is TRBV20-1, the J gene TRBJ2-5; no definite D call. V lost 4 bases and J 6 bases, leaving 6 bases between the germline ends. The CDR3 length is 10 residues. CDR1 is DFQATT, CDR2 SNEGSKA, per germline (reference sequence). The chain's CDR3 is CSAKGQTQYF. In DNA form, the CDR3 reads TGCAGTGCTAAAGGACAGACCCAGTACTTC.

A few counts support this clonotype. The chain is built from TRBV15 and TRBJ2-1, with 9 positions matching TRBD2. Germline V lookup: CDR1 LNHNV, CDR2 YYDKDF (reference sequence). The V gene end was trimmed by 5 bases and the J gene end by 8 bases; junction bases not matched to a gene: 10. The CDR3 spans 15 residues. CDR3 region: CATSEGLATGYEQFF. The DNA of the CDR3 is TGTGCCACCAGCGAGGGACTAGCCACTGGCTATGAGCAGTTCTTC. The whole variable domain, remainder taken from reference TRBV15 and TRBJ2-1, is DAMVIQNPRYQVTQFGKPVTLSCSQTLNHNVMYWYQQKSSQAPKLLFHYYDKDFNNEADTPDNFQSRRPNTSFCFLDIRSPGLGDTAMYLCATSEGLATGYEQFFGPGTRLTVL.

This clonotype was recorded many times. The chain recombines TRBV7-9 with TRBJ2-5; 10 nucleotides line up with TRBD2. With 4 bases clipped from V and 5 bases from J, the junction kept 4 bases outside the gene matches. Per germline, CDR1 SEHNR and CDR2 FQNEAQ (reference sequence). The CDR3 is made up of 14 amino acids. The DNA for the CDR3 is TGTGCCAGCAGCTCTAGCGGGAGCGGTGAGACCCAGTACTTC. As protein: CASSSSGSGETQYF.

This chain uses TRBV20-1 with TRBJ1-4; no clear D. CDR1 is DFQATT and CDR2 is SNEGSKA in the germline V gene (reference sequence). This CDR3 has 12 residues. CDR3 in DNA: TGCAGCGGTCTCGGACGCGAAGAAAAACTGTTTTTT. Translation: CSGLGREEKLFF.

Points on this clonotype: The junction departs from the called germline gene at one end, perhaps through a read error. The chain carries TRBV10-3 and TRBJ2-6, with D possibly being TRBD2 (6 bases). The CDR3 is 14 amino acids. Germline V gene data show CDR1 as ENHRY and CDR2 as SYGVKD. In DNA, the CDR3 is TGTGCCAGCCGGGGGTACTCTGGGGCCAACGTCCCGACTTTC. Residues: CASRGYSGANVPTF.

The V gene is TRBV20-1, the J gene TRBJ1-1; TRBD1 might be the D (5 bases). Germline assignment: CDR1 DFQATT and CDR2 SNEGSKA (reference sequence). The V and J ends lost 3 bases and 7 bases respectively, with 12 bases between them. The length of the CDR3 is 12 residues. CDR3 residues: CSARHRGSEAFF. The CDR3 region has the DNA TGCAGTGCTAGGCATAGGGGTAGTGAAGCTTTCTTT.

This clonotype was found many times. The chain employs TRBV2 and TRBJ2-5; 7 bases line up with TRBD1. The length of the CDR3 is 16 residues. The V gene end was trimmed by 7 bases and the J gene end by 0 bases; junction bases not matched to a gene: 11. Per germline, CDR1 SNHLY and CDR2 FYNNEI. This CDR3 is CASTSDRRTYQETQYF. Written as DNA, the CDR3 is TGTGCCAGCACATCGGACAGGAGGACTTACCAAGAGACCCAGTACTTC. Together with reference TRBV2 and TRBJ2-5, the CDR3 gives the full variable domain: EPEVTQTPSHQVTQMGQEVILRCVPISNHLYFYWYRQILGQKVEFLVSFYNNEISEKSEIFDDQFSVERPDGSNFTLKIRSTKLEDSAMYFCASTSDRRTYQETQYFGPGTRLLVL.

There are a few counts of this clonotype. This rearrangement joins TRBV3-1 to TRBJ2-7, with a possible D match to TRBD1 (5 bases). V shed 3 bases and J shed 4 bases, with 13 bases lying between them. Germline CDR1 LGHDT, CDR2 YNNKEL (reference sequence). CDR3 length: 14 residues. CDR3 loop: CASSHQGPIYEQYF. CDR3 DNA sequence: TGTGCCAGCAGCCATCAGGGCCCCATTTACGAGCAGTACTTC.

This clonotype has ten or more counts. The gene calls are TRBV28 and TRBJ2-7; D might be TRBD1 (5 bases). The CDR3 runs 12 residues. The V end was cut by 3 bases, the J end by 4 bases, with 7 bases between. CDR1 is MDHEN, CDR2 SYDVKM, per germline. CDR3 in DNA: TGTGCCAGCAGTTTTCCAGGGTACGAGCAGTACTTC. This translates into CASSFPGYEQYF.

V usage is TRBV29-1 and J usage is TRBJ2-1, with TRBD1 as a possible D gene (6 bases). The V gene lost 8 bases and the J gene lost 5 bases, with 16 bases spanning the gap. The CDR3 is 13 residues long. Germline values: CDR1 SQVTM, CDR2 ANQGSEA. As DNA, the CDR3 is TGCAGCATCCTATTACAGGGACACAATGAGCAGTTCTTC. This sequence encodes CSILLQGHNEQFF.

This clonotype occurred many times. The chain joins TRBV20-1 to TRBJ2-1, with a weak D call TRBD2 (6 bases). This CDR3 spans 16 amino acids. CDR1 is DFQATT and CDR2 is SNEGSKA in the germline V gene (reference sequence). Trimming stripped 2 bases from V and 2 bases from J, with 16 bases between. CDR3 DNA: TGCAGTGCTAGACCCCTGGCGCTAGCGCCCTACAATGAGCAGTTCTTC. Amino acid sequence: CSARPLALAPYNEQFF.

The V and J genes are TRBV7-9 and TRBJ1-2; no reliable D call. V was shortened by 7 bases and J by 8 bases, with 17 bases between the two germline ends. Looked up from germline, CDR1 is SEHNR and CDR2 is FQNEAQ (reference sequence). This CDR3 comprises 13 residues. Here the CDR3 DNA reads TGTGCCAGCAACCCGGTGAGGGTTCAGGGCTACACCTTC. Its translation is CASNPVRVQGYTF.

This clonotype has just a few counts. CDR3 region: CASSPFRTGGNYGYTF. DNA for the CDR3: TGTGCCAGCAGCCCATTCAGGACAGGGGGGAACTATGGCTACACCTTC. This chain joins TRBV7-9 and TRBJ1-2; 10 bases fit TRBD1. Germline lookup yields CDR1 SEHNR and CDR2 FQNEAQ (reference sequence). The ends lost 5 bases at V and 2 bases at J; junction bases unmatched: 8. This CDR3 has 16 residues.

This clonotype was detected once. The gene calls are TRBV20-1 and TRBJ2-2; TRBD2 matches 7 bases. The V segment lost 0 bases and the J segment 0 bases; nucleotides outside the gene matches: 4. The CDR3 totals 16 residues. Per germline, CDR1 DFQATT and CDR2 SNEGSKA (reference sequence). The CDR3 sequence: CSARDRSGSNTGELFF. The CDR3 DNA sequence: TGCAGTGCTAGAGATCGTAGCGGGTCGAACACCGGGGAGCTGTTTTTT.

The table lists this clonotype with a few counts. The chain is built from TRBV11-2 and TRBJ1-2, with no clear D. Trimming removed 1 base from V and 4 bases from J, with 10 bases in between. This CDR3 has 14 amino acids. CDR1 and CDR2 (germline): SGHAT, FQNNGV. CDR3 loop: CASSLGQLGYGYTF. The CDR3 DNA reads TGTGCCAGCAGCTTAGGGCAGTTGGGCTATGGCTACACCTTC. Full variable domain (rest looked up from reference TRBV11-2 and TRBJ1-2): EAGVAQSPRYKIIEKRQSVAFWCNPISGHATLYWYQQILGQGPKLLIQFQNNGVVDDSQLPKDRFSAERLKGVDSTLKIQPAKLEDSAVYLCASSLGQLGYGYTFGSGTRLTVV.

This clonotype has more than one count but fewer than ten. V and J are TRBV6-5 and TRBJ1-1; D not certain. V was pared by 1 base and J by 4 bases, with 16 bases between. The germline gives CDR1 MNHEY, CDR2 SVGAGI. The CDR3 runs 16 residues. The CDR3 here is CASSYFLIGSATEAFF. CDR3 sequence (DNA): TGTGCCAGCAGTTACTTTCTTATTGGGAGCGCCACTGAAGCTTTCTTT.

This chain joins TRBV28 and TRBJ2-3; tentatively, D is TRBD2 (6 bases). CDR1 MDHEN and CDR2 SYDVKM come from the germline V gene. V was pared by 6 bases and J by 2 bases, with 18 bases between. This CDR3 is built from 16 residues. This CDR3 is CASSSALADLTDTQYF. DNA for the CDR3: TGTGCCAGCAGCTCCGCCTTAGCGGACCTCACAGATACGCAGTATTTT.

This clonotype appeared a few times. The CDR3 reads CSAGDSSYEQYF. CDR3 nucleotide sequence: TGCAGTGCTGGGGACAGCTCCTACGAGCAGTACTTC. The rearrangement uses TRBV20-1 and TRBJ2-7; TRBD1 aligns across 7 bases. This CDR3 has 12 amino acids. With V trimmed by 5 bases and J by 0 bases, 1 base remained unmatched. The germline CDR1 and CDR2 sequences are DFQATT and SNEGSKA (reference sequence).

The chain uses TRBV7-3 and TRBJ2-5, with a possible D match to TRBD2 (5 bases). Trimming stripped 3 bases from V and 3 bases from J, with 8 bases between. The germline V gene has CDR1 SGHTA and CDR2 FQGTGA. The CDR3 length is 13 residues. CDR3 sequence: CASSFSGKETQYF. The CDR3 coding sequence is TGTGCCAGCAGCTTTTCGGGGAAAGAGACCCAGTACTTC.

Many counts were recorded for this clonotype. The chain recombines TRBV10-1 with TRBJ2-2, with D possibly matching TRBD2 (5 bases). The CDR3 is 13 residues long. V was clipped by 5 bases and J by 3 bases, with 7 bases between them. The V gene's germline CDR1 is WNHNN and CDR2 SYGVQD (reference sequence). CDR3 amino acids: CASSTSYTGELFF. For the CDR3, the DNA is TGCGCCAGCAGTACTAGTTACACCGGGGAGCTGTTTTTT.

The V and J genes are TRBV20-1 and TRBJ1-2; D is uncertain. The CDR3 runs 14 residues. Trimming removed 0 bases from V and 8 bases from J, with 16 bases in between. Germline-derived CDR1 and CDR2 are DFQATT and SNEGSKA (reference sequence). In DNA, the CDR3 is TGCAGTGCTAGAGATCAAGGGAATTTTAGGGGCTACACCTTC. It specifies CSARDQGNFRGYTF.

This clonotype was recorded many times. The chain is built from TRBV7-8 and TRBJ2-4; 10 bases agree with TRBD1. In germline, CDR1 is SGHVS, CDR2 FQNEAQ. V gave up 5 bases and J gave up 13 bases; unmatched junction bases: 8. This CDR3 is built from 13 residues. CDR3 residues: CASSHGTGAHQYF. The CDR3 nucleotides read TGTGCCAGCAGCCACGGGACAGGGGCTCACCAGTACTTC.

The chain links TRBV6-1 to TRBJ2-1; D is tentatively TRBD1 or TRBD2 (5 bases each). The V end lost 7 bases, the J end lost 4 bases, and 17 bases lay between the germline ends. Germline loops: CDR1 MNHNS, CDR2 SASEGT. This CDR3 spans 15 amino acids. The CDR3 region has the DNA TGTGCCAGCACTCCACGGGGACCTTCTTACAATGAGCAGTTCTTC. Its translation: CASTPRGPSYNEQFF.